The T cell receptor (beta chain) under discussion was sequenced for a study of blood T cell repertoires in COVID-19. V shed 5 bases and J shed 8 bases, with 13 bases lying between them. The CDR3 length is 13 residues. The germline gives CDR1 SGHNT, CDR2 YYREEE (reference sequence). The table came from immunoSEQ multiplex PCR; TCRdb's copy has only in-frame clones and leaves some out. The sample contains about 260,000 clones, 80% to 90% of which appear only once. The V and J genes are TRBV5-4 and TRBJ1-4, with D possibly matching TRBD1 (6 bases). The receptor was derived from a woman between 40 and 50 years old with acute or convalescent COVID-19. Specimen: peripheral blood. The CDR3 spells CASSRTGTEKLFF. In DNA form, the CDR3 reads TGTGCCAGCAGTCGAACAGGGACGGAAAAACTGTTTTTT.